What follows are 27 T cell receptor beta chains derived from one specimen sequenced in a study of OX40 agonist ivuxolimab in advanced cancers. Produced via immunoSEQ multiplex PCR; TCRdb's table is partial and in-frame only. The sample lists about 58,000 clones; about nine tenths were seen once. This sample comprised CD4+ or CD8+ T cells sorted from blood, obtained in a trial of the OX40 agonist ivuxolimab. These receptors originate from an adult with an advanced solid tumor such as melanoma, head and neck, liver or kidney cancer.

DNA of the CDR3: TGTGCCAGCAGCCCGGTGCGGTCCCCTGAAGCTTTCTTT. The encoded protein is CASSPVRSPEAFF. The rearrangement links TRBV5-6 to TRBJ1-1; D ambiguous. The CDR3 spans 13 residues. V was cut by 4 bases and J by 6 bases, with 13 bases left in between. From germline, CDR1 is SGHDT and CDR2 YYEEEE.

With regard to this clone: At one of its ends the junction is not consistent with the germline gene, which may arise from a read error. The chain uses TRBV7-7 and TRBJ2-5; 12 bases line up with TRBD2. The CDR3 is 16 amino acids. From germline, CDR1 is SSHAT and CDR2 FNYEAQ (reference sequence). The CDR3 loop is CASSPLAGGTPETQYF. The CDR3 coding sequence is TGTGCTAGCAGCCCACTAGCGGGAGGCACCCCGGAGACCCAGTACTTC.

The V and J genes are TRBV7-9 and TRBJ2-7; possibly TRBD1 for D (6 bases). This CDR3 is 16 amino acids long. V lost 0 bases, J lost 9 bases, and 21 bases lay in between. CDR1 is SEHNR, CDR2 FQNEAQ, per germline (reference sequence). Here the CDR3 reads CASSLALAGQKRGQYF. The CDR3 bases are TGTGCCAGCAGCTTAGCGCTGGCCGGACAGAAAAGGGGGCAGTACTTC.

In DNA form, the CDR3 reads TGTGCCAGCAGCTTAGGGGGGGTGGGTAGCAATCAGCCCCAGCATTTT. Its translation: CASSLGGVGSNQPQHF. The chain couples TRBV7-2 to TRBJ1-5, with D perhaps matching TRBD1 (5 bases). Germline V gene lookup returns CDR1 SGHTA and CDR2 FQGNSA. This CDR3 contains 16 residues. Trimming stripped 1 base from V and 0 bases from J, with 10 bases between.

The chain recombines TRBV19 with TRBJ2-5, with 9 nucleotides matching TRBD2. V dropped 3 bases and J dropped 1; count of bases not matched to a gene: 3. This CDR3 contains 15 residues. Germline V gives CDR1 LNHDA, CDR2 SQIVND (reference sequence). The CDR3 region is CASSMGGRVQETQYF. As DNA, the CDR3 is TGTGCCAGTAGTATGGGCGGGAGGGTCCAAGAGACCCAGTACTTC.

The V and J genes are TRBV21-1 and TRBJ2-5; the table's D call of TRBD2 was not tested on the DNA. TRBV21-1 is described as a pseudogene. The CDR3 is 15 residues long. Written as DNA, the CDR3 is TGTGCCAGCAGCCCGAGTAGCGGAAGAGAGGAGACCCAGTACTTC. It encodes CASSPSSGREETQYF.

This clone was detected only once. The rearrangement uses TRBV29-1 and TRBJ2-5; 7 bases are shared with TRBD1. CDR3 length equals 13 residues. Germline V gene lookup returns CDR1 SQVTM and CDR2 ANQGSEA. V gave up 8 bases and J gave up 5 bases; unmatched junction bases: 11. CDR3 protein: CSTGQDKRETQYF. CDR3 DNA: TGCAGCACCGGACAGGACAAGAGGGAGACCCAGTACTTC. Based on the CDR3 plus reference TRBV29-1 and TRBJ2-5, the full variable domain is SAVISQKPSRDICQRGTSLTIQCQVDSQVTMMFWYRQQPGQSLTLIATANQGSEATYESGFVIDKFPISRPNLTFSTLTVSNMSPEDSSIYLCSTGQDKRETQYFGPGTRLLVL.

Only one count was recorded for this clone. This chain joins TRBV28 and TRBJ2-3, with 11 nucleotides matching TRBD2. The CDR3 runs 15 residues. Unmatched junction bases numbered 3, after V lost 5 bases and J lost 2 bases. Germline V lookup: CDR1 MDHEN, CDR2 SYDVKM. CDR3: CASSIAGGFTDTQYF. DNA for the CDR3: TGTGCCAGCAGTATAGCGGGAGGGTTCACAGATACGCAGTATTTT.

The rearrangement joins TRBV29-1 to TRBJ2-2; D call uncertain. The CDR3 covers 14 residues. Trimming shortened V by 5 bases and J by 1 base, and 11 bases separated the two germline ends. Germline CDR1 is SQVTM and CDR2 is ANQGSEA. CDR3 amino acids: CSVRKRENTGELFF. CDR3 DNA sequence: TGCAGCGTTCGTAAAAGGGAGAACACCGGGGAGCTGTTTTTT.

The chain carries TRBV7-2 and TRBJ1-2; no reliable D call. CDR1 and CDR2 from the germline V gene are SGHTA and FQGNSA. The CDR3 is 13 residues long. Trimming pared 0 bases from V and 7 bases from J, leaving 9 bases between. CDR3 sequence (DNA): TGTGCCAGCAGCTTAGCCCAGGCAGGTGGCTACACCTTC. It translates to CASSLAQAGGYTF.

The chain is built from TRBV6-1 and TRBJ1-2, with D possibly being TRBD1 (6 bases). V gave up 2 bases and J gave up 4 bases, with 8 bases separating them. CDR3 size: 13 residues. Germline CDR1 reads MNHNS; CDR2 reads SASEGT. This CDR3 is CASSESGVYGYTF. DNA of the CDR3: TGTGCCAGCAGTGAATCAGGGGTCTATGGCTACACCTTC.

The chain uses TRBV18 and TRBJ2-7, with D possibly matching TRBD2 (7 bases). V gave up 3 bases and J gave up 1 base, with 13 bases separating them. The germline CDR1 and CDR2 sequences are KGHSH and LQKENI. The CDR3 is made up of 15 amino acids. The DNA for the CDR3 is TGTGCCAGCTCACCGAACGGGGGGCGATCCTACGAGCAGTACTTC. This codes for CASSPNGGRSYEQYF.

The chain links TRBV7-2 to TRBJ2-3, with TRBD2 matching 10 bases. In germline, CDR1 is SGHTA, CDR2 FQGNSA. The ends lost 1 base at V and 3 bases at J; junction bases unmatched: 13. The CDR3 length is 19 residues. The CDR3 spells CASSLVGLGAGGGTDTQYF. CDR3 nucleotides: TGTGCCAGCAGCTTAGTAGGGCTCGGAGCGGGAGGGGGTACAGATACGCAGTATTTT.

The genes are TRBV7-2 and TRBJ2-2; 14 nucleotides line up with TRBD2. V lost 10 bases to trimming and J lost 7 bases; unmatched junction nucleotides: 8. Germline V gene lookup returns CDR1 SGHTA and CDR2 FQGNSA. The CDR3 length is 15 residues. The CDR3 DNA is TGTGCCACCCCTAGGACTAGCGGGAGGAGCGGGGAGCTGTTTTTT. Translated: CATPRTSGRSGELFF. The variable domain in full, completed from reference TRBV7-2 and TRBJ2-2, reads GAGVSQSPSNKVTEKGKDVELRCDPISGHTALYWYRQSLGQGLEFLIYFQGNSAPDKSGLPSDRFSAERTGGSVSTLTIQRTQQEDSAVYLCATPRTSGRSGELFFGEGSRLTVL.

DNA of the CDR3: TGCGCCAGCAGCCTTACACTAAGCACAGATACGCAGTATTTT. Translating it yields CASSLTLSTDTQYF. The chain links TRBV5-1 to TRBJ2-3; D is unresolved. The V gene lost 4 bases and the J gene lost 0 bases, with 9 bases spanning the gap. Looked up from germline, CDR1 is SGHRS and CDR2 is YFSETQ. The CDR3 spans 14 residues.

The chain combines TRBV27 with TRBJ1-4; D remains ambiguous. The CDR3 has 15 residues. CDR1 MNHEY and CDR2 SMNVEV come from the germline V gene (reference sequence). V dropped 2 bases and J dropped 8 bases, with 15 bases sitting between them. CDR3 sequence (DNA): TGTGCCAGCAGTTTACGGCCGGGCCTACGGGAAAAACTGTTTTTT. Its protein product is CASSLRPGLREKLFF.

This clone has a single count. The chain links TRBV7-2 to TRBJ2-1, with D possibly being TRBD1 or TRBD2 (5 bases each). This CDR3 contains 13 residues. V lost 8 bases, J lost 4 bases, and 12 bases lay in between. CDR1 and CDR2 from the germline V gene are SGHTA and FQGNSA. This chain's CDR3 is CASRGPYYNEQFF. CDR3 DNA sequence: TGTGCCAGCCGGGGACCGTATTACAATGAGCAGTTCTTC.

The chain couples TRBV15 to TRBJ1-2; 7 positions match TRBD1. V shed 5 bases, J shed 4 bases, and the junction held 7 bases outside the gene matches. Germline lookup yields CDR1 LNHNV and CDR2 YYDKDF (reference sequence). This CDR3 is built from 14 residues. As DNA, the CDR3 is TGTGCCACCAGCGGACGGGACAGCTCCTATGGCTACACCTTC. Protein product: CATSGRDSSYGYTF. The full variable domain, its missing parts supplied by reference TRBV15 and TRBJ1-2, is DAMVIQNPRYQVTQFGKPVTLSCSQTLNHNVMYWYQQKSSQAPKLLFHYYDKDFNNEADTPDNFQSRRPNTSFCFLDIRSPGLGDTAMYLCATSGRDSSYGYTFGSGTRLTVV.

The rearrangement links TRBV30 to TRBJ1-3; D gene unclear. V lost 3 bases and J 5 bases, leaving 17 bases between the germline ends. The CDR3 contains 15 residues. Germline V lookup: CDR1 GTSNPN, CDR2 SVGIG (reference sequence). CDR3 bases: TGTGCCTGGAGCGTCGGGATCTTGGGGAGAAACACCATATATTTT. Its protein is CAWSVGILGRNTIYF.

The chain joins TRBV5-1 to TRBJ2-2, with a tentative D call TRBD1 (5 bases). Germline CDR1 SGHRS, CDR2 YFSETQ. This CDR3 is built from 18 residues. V was pared by 4 bases and J by 7 bases, with 26 bases between. The CDR3 DNA follows: TGCGCCAGCAGCAAGGACACCCGGTCACTTACACAAGGCGGGGAGCTGTTTTTT. Amino acids: CASSKDTRSLTQGGELFF.

This clone was seen a handful of times. The CDR3 nucleotides read TGTGCCTCCGGTCCGGGCCGCACTTATGGCTACACCTTC. Protein: CASGPGRTYGYTF. The chain has TRBV28 and TRBJ1-2; no firm D call. The germline V gene encodes CDR1 MDHEN and CDR2 SYDVKM. The CDR3 extends over 13 amino acids. Between the trimmed V and J ends, which lost 11 bases and 5 bases, there was a span of 18 bases.

In DNA, the CDR3 is TGTGCCAGCAGTTTTGATCAGGCTAGCAATCAGCCCCAGCATTTT. This translates into CASSFDQASNQPQHF. This sequence joins TRBV28 and TRBJ1-5; D gene uncertain. In germline, CDR1 is MDHEN, CDR2 SYDVKM. V was cut by 3 bases and J by 0 bases, with 9 bases left in between. The CDR3 is 15 residues long.

This clone was seen a few times. The chain recombines TRBV15 with TRBJ2-7, with a tentative D call TRBD2 (6 bases). Per germline, CDR1 LNHNV and CDR2 YYDKDF (reference sequence). V was pared by 0 bases and J by 2 bases, with 14 bases between. The CDR3 consists of 16 residues. The CDR3 DNA follows: TGTGCCACCAGCAGAGATGGGGGGTCCCTAACCTACGAGCAGTACTTC. Translated, it gives CATSRDGGSLTYEQYF.

On this clone: Other DNA sequences in the sample encode the same CDR3. V gene TRBV4-2 combines with J gene TRBJ2-1; D not resolved. The ends were cut back, 0 bases at V and 4 bases at J, with 4 bases in the middle. The CDR3 runs 13 residues. Per the germline V gene, CDR1 is LGHNA and CDR2 is YNFKEQ. The CDR3 region has the DNA TGTGCCAGCAGCCAAGATCTGTACAATGAGCAGTTCTTC. This encodes CASSQDLYNEQFF.

This rearrangement joins TRBV5-1 to TRBJ2-1; TRBD2 matches 8 bases. The CDR3 runs 14 residues. Germline V lookup: CDR1 SGHRS, CDR2 YFSETQ. V lost 4 bases to trimming and J lost 5 bases; unmatched junction nucleotides: 5. The CDR3 bases are TGCGCCAGCAGCACGGGACTAGGGAACAATGAGCAGTTCTTC. Translated: CASSTGLGNNEQFF. Based on the CDR3 plus reference TRBV5-1 and TRBJ2-1, the full variable domain is KAGVTQTPRYLIKTRGQQVTLSCSPISGHRSVSWYQQTPGQGLQFLFEYFSETQRNKGNFPGRFSGRQFSNSRSEMNVSTLELGDSALYLCASSTGLGNNEQFFGPGTRLTVL.

The rearrangement joins TRBV28 to TRBJ1-1; unclear D gene. The germline V gene encodes CDR1 MDHEN and CDR2 SYDVKM. The CDR3 consists of 13 residues. Trimming took 7 bases from V and 4 from J, leaving 13 bases between them. The CDR3 bases are TGTGCCAGCACCTCGCCGGCGGCCACTGAAGCTTTCTTT. It specifies CASTSPAATEAFF.

This rearrangement joins TRBV15 to TRBJ2-3; 9 nucleotides line up with TRBD2. The CDR3 totals 19 residues. V shed 1 base and J 5 bases; nucleotides not matched to a gene: 16. From germline, CDR1 is LNHNV and CDR2 YYDKDF (reference sequence). In nucleotides, the CDR3 is TGTGCCACCAGCAGAGCGGGAATGGCGGGAGGGCCCCGGGGAGATACGCAGTATTTT. This encodes CATSRAGMAGGPRGDTQYF.